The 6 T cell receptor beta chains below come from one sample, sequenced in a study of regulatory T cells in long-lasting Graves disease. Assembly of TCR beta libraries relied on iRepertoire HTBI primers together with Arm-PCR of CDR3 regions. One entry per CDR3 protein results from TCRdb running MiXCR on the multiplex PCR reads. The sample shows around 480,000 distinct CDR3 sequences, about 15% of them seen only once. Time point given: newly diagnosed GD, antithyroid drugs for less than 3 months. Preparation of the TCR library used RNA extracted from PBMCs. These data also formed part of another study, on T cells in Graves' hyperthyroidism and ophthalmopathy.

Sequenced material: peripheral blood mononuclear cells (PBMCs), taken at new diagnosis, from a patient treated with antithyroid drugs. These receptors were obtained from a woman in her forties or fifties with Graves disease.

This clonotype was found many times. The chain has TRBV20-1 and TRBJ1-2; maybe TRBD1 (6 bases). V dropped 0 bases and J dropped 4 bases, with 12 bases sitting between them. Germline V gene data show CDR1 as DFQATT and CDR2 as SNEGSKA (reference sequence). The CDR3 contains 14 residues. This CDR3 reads CSARDRGTVYGYTF. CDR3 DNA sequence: TGCAGTGCTAGAGATAGGGGGACGGTCTATGGCTACACCTTC.

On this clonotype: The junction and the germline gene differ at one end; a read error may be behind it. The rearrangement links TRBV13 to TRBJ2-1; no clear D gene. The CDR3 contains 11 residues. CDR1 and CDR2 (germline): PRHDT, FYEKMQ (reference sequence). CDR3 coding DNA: TGTGCCAGCAGCTTGGGCAACGAGCAGTCCTTC. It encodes CASSLGNEQSF.

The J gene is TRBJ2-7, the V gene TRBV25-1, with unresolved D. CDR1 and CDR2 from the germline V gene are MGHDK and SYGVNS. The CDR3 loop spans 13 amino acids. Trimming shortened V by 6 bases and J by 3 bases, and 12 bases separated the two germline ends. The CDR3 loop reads CASRGMDVYEQYF. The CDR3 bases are TGTGCCAGCAGAGGGATGGACGTCTACGAGCAGTACTTC.

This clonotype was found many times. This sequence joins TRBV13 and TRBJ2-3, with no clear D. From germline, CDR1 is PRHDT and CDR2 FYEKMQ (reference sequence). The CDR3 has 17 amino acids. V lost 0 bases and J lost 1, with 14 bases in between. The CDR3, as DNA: TGTGCCAGCAGCTTAGGCCTTGGGTCTGCCGGCACAGATACGCAGTATTTT. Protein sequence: CASSLGLGSAGTDTQYF.

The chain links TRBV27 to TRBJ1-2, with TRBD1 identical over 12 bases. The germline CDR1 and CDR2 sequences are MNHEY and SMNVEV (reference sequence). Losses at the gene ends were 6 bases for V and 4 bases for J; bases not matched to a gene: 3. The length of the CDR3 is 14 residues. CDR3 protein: CASSGTGGLYGYTF. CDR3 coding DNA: TGTGCCAGCAGCGGGACAGGGGGCCTCTATGGCTACACCTTC.

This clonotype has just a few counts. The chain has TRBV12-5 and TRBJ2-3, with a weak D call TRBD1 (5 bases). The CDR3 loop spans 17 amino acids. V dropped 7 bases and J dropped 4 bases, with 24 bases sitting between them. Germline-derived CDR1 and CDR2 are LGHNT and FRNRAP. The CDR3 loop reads CASATPLLAGLPDTQYF. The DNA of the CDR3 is TGTGCTAGTGCCACCCCCCTTCTCGCAGGGTTGCCAGATACGCAGTATTTT.